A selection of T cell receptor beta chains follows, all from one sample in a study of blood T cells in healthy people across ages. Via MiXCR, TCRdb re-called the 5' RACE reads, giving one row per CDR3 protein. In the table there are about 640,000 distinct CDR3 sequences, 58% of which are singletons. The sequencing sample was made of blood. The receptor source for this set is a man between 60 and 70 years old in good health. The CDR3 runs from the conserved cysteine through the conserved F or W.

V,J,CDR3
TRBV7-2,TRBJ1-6,CASSLRGGGSPLHF
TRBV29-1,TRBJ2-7,CSVAAQGSLSEQYF
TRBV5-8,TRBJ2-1,CATQVPGGADYNEQFF
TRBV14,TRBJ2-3,CASSQTSRGTQYF
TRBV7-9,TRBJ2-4,CASSLTSPLGPATYF
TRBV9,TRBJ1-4,CASSVGTEINEKLFF
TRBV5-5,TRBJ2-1,CASSLVAAGGDNEQFF
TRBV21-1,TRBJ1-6,CASSTSTGTPLHF
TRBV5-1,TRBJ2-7,CASGVSGGSSYEQYF
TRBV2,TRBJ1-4,CASRSGQVATNEKLFF
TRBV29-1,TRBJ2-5,CSAGARETQYF
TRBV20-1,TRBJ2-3,CSAIPSGGTDTQYF
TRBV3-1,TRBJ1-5,CASSQDVRELYSNQPQHF
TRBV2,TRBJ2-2,CASSVRLAGNTGELFF
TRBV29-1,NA,CSVGGTGTDEQYF
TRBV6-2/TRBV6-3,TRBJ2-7,CASSSTELRYEQYF
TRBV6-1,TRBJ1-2,CASTTGGGGYTF
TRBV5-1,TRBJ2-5,CASSPGGGEETQYF
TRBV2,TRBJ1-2,CASSERVTTNYGYTF
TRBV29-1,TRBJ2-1,CSVGRGNNEQVF
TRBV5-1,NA,CASSFSSGQGGEQYF
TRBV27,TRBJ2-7,CASSSLLYEQYF
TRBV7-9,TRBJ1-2,CASSLAGRAKGYTF
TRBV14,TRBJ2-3,CASSYWGPDTQYF
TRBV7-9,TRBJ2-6,CASSLVSSSGANVLTF
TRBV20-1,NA,CSAAGTSRETQYF
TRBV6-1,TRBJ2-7,CASSERRSSYEQYF
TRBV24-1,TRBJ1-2,CATSDFRFYGYTF
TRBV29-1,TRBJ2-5,CSADVGGTQYF
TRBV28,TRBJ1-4,CASSFGVDLRYEKLFF
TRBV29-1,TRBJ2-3,CSVEQDTQYF
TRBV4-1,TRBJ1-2,CASSQDWPDSPVYGYTF
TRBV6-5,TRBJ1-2,CASSDSGQGRGYTF
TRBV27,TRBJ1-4,CASSFPGPNEKLFF
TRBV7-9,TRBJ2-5,CASSLGARPPQQETQYF
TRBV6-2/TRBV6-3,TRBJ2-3,CVSSYSTSRSASTDTQYF
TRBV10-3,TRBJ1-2,CAISGGQGGYGYTF
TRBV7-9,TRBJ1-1,CASSSMDPLPNTEAFF
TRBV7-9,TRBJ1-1,CASSSPRGQGNTEAFF
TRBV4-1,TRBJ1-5,CASSQVGGNSNQPQHF
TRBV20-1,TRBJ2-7,CSAGQGISYEQYF
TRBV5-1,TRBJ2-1,CASSLIADYNEQFF
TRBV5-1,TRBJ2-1,CASSLTVAGAYNEQFF
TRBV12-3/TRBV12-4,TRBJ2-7,CASTRGGSGGREQYF
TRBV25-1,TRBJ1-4,CASSEAGEGEKLFF
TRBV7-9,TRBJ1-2,CASSLESVPYNYGYTF
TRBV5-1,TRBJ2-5,CASSYRGEQETQYF
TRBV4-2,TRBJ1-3,CASSQAGTGQGNTIYF
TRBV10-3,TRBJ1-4,CAISPGTISTNEKLFF
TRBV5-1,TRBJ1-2,CASSLEADYGYTF